This T cell receptor (beta chain) was sequenced in a study of radiotherapy plus CTLA-4 blockade in lung cancer. Note on this clone: Its antigen is unknown.

CDR3 length: 17 residues. Germline CDR1 is LNHDA and CDR2 is SQIVND (reference sequence). Deletions cut 0 bases from V and 7 bases from J, with 21 bases between. Study results and limitations: Expansion of tumor-derived TCR clones was observed in blood after radiotherapy plus ipilimumab.

Repertoires were generated with immunoSEQ multiplex PCR, while TCRdb's copy carries only in-frame clones and drops some. The sample yields 90,000 or so clones, roughly four fifths seen once. The source material was peripheral blood, sampled from a patient treated with radiotherapy plus ipilimumab. The chain recombines TRBV19 with TRBJ1-1, with D possibly being TRBD1 (6 bases). The sequence was obtained from a human donor with non-small cell lung cancer who had stable disease on radiotherapy plus ipilimumab. The CDR3 protein is CASSIDGGGWEKSEAFF. In nucleotides, the CDR3 is TGTGCCAGTAGTATAGATGGGGGGGGCTGGGAGAAGAGTGAAGCTTTCTTT.